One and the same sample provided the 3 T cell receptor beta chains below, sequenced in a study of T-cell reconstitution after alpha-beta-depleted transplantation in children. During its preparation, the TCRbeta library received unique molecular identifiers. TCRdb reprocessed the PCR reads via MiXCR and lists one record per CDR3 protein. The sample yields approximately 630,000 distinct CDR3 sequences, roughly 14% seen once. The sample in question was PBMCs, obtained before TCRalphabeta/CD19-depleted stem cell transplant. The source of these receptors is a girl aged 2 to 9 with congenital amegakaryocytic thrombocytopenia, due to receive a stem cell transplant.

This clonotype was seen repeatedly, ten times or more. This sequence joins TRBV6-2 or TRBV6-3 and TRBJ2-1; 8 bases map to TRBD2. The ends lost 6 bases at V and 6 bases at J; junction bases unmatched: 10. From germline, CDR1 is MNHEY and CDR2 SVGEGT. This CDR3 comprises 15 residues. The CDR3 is CASRPGGVGPNEQFF. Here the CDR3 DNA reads TGTGCCAGCAGGCCGGGGGGGGTGGGTCCCAATGAGCAGTTCTTC.

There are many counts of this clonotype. The CDR3 nucleotides are TGTGCCAGCAGCTTAGGATACAGTTTAGCCAAAAACATTCAGTACTTC. This translates into CASSLGYSLAKNIQYF. V gene TRBV11-2 combines with J gene TRBJ2-4; no clear D. The CDR3 is 16 amino acids. CDR1 and CDR2 (germline): SGHAT, FQNNGV. Trimming pared 1 base from V and 0 bases from J, leaving 10 bases between.

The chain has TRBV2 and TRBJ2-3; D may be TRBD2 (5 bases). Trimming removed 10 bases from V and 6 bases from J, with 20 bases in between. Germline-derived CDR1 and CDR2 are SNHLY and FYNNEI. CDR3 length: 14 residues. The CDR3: CATKQSLLGDTQYF. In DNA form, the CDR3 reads TGTGCCACCAAGCAGTCCCTACTAGGGGATACGCAGTATTTT.